This T cell receptor beta chain was obtained from a study of cytomegalovirus exposure and HLA in healthy donors (dated by TCRdb to the late 2010s). For the wider study: An earlier analysis of approximately 600 of the donors reported roughly 300 Gb of sequence data and roughly 100 million unique TCR beta sequences from 150 million to 200 million T cells. An early release that covered several hundred HLA-typed donors contained about 300 gigabases of sequencing data and 75 million to 100 million unique TCR sequences. Of the roughly 400 genotyped donors, approximately 81% were placed in the genetic ancestry cluster associated with self-reported Caucasian donors. The study aimed to test whether cataloging public T cell receptors could reveal signatures of past pathogen exposure. The study profiled the T cell repertoires of 500 to 800 subjects by immunosequencing and related them to cytomegalovirus serostatus. A separate validation cohort of some 130 different subjects was used in addition to the approximately 700-subject first cohort. The study combined high-throughput TCR immunosequencing, statistical association of individual TCRs with disease status, and machine learning to predict cytomegalovirus infection status. A later analysis re-analyzed previously published TCR beta repertoires from several hundred donors and added high-resolution HLA genotyping to study TCR occurrence patterns. Rather than using new phenotypic data, the later analysis identified candidate immune exposures from TCR beta sequences and from how often those sequences occurred across donors. An earlier analysis of some 500 of the donors applied high-throughput TCR beta sequencing to assess whether each TCR beta V gene segment acted as functional or pseudogenic. Donor age, sex, ethnicity and CMV serostatus were collected together with the repertoire data. A later genetic analysis took genome-wide SNP genotypes for 398 of the 666 donors and used that subset as a discovery cohort. Every repertoire in the discovery cohort had been generated on one and the same sequencing platform. Both class I and class II loci were covered by HLA typing, at four-digit resolution. The number of donors typed differed by locus, with about 620-630 for A, B, C, DRB1 and DQB1, around 500 for DQA1, some 570 for DPA1, and roughly 450 for DPB1. About 5 DR-DQ haplotypes were handled as single units for association and clustering, since linkage in the cohort was strong. Among 300 to 450 genotyped donors of the cohort, an average of approximately 240,000 unique TCR beta nucleotide sequences were sequenced per donor, around a sixth of them non-productive.

The library was generated by the immunoSEQ multiplex PCR assay. For the multiplex PCR, a mixture combining 60 forward primers for TCR Vbeta segments and 13 reverse primers for TCR Jbeta segments was used. The CDR3 region of rearranged TCR beta genes was amplified from genomic DNA with a multiplex PCR assay. Amplified TCR beta libraries were sequenced as 87-base-pair reads on the Illumina HiSeq System. In the source study's methods: A later analysis tallied tens of millions of unique TCR beta chains across the 666 repertoires, and approximately 12 million of those chains were shared by two or more donors. Raw reads were error-corrected and collapsed into unique sequences by a nearest-neighbor algorithm in which closely related sequences were merged to remove PCR and sequencing errors. CDR3 sequences were aligned to IMGT reference sequences to assign V, D and J gene segments. For a sequence to be retained, at least a six-nucleotide match to both a V gene segment and a J gene segment was required. A rearrangement counted as productive if the CDR3 had no stop codons and remained in frame with V and J, and every other rearrangement counted as non-productive. Following IMGT convention, CDR3 was defined as the stretch from the second conserved V-encoded cysteine to the conserved J-encoded phenylalanine. In an earlier analysis of around 600 of the donors, sequences lacking an unambiguous match to a single V gene segment were excluded. An earlier analysis of 587 of the donors called V segments functional above 56.7% productive rearrangements and segregating when the between-donor standard deviation exceeded 5%. A statistical classification framework was built for diagnosing cytomegalovirus status from the catalog of TCR beta chain sequences. In a later analysis, TCR nucleotide sequences were compared against IMGT/GENE-DB human TR gene sequences so that V and J genes could be assigned. The TCRdist pipeline was used in a later analysis to assign CDR3 sequences and most-parsimonious VDJ recombination scenarios. In a later analysis, every TCR beta chain was defined by the combination of its CDR3 amino acid sequence and its V-gene family, and reads without a unique V-gene family were dropped. In a later analysis, 500 to 700 highly shared, low-generation-probability nucleotide sequences were removed to address suspected cross-contamination and a sequencing artifact. For each public chain, a later analysis derived a clonal expansion index from normalized ranks of inferred template counts within each repertoire. In a later analysis, generation probabilities were computed with a VDJ recombination model fitted to out-of-frame rearrangements, and the resulting probabilities were checked against IGoR. A later analysis scored TCR-TCR, TCR-HLA and TCR-CMV co-occurrence with hypergeometric tests, applying a repertoire-size bias correction to TCR pairs. In a later analysis, false discovery rates were estimated by permuting HLA or CMV assignments 20 times. In a later analysis, co-occurring TCRs were grouped using DBSCAN, and TCRdist sequence similarity was added for clustering within HLA-allele-positive subsets. For co-occurrence clustering, repertoires with fewer than 30,000 or more than 120,000 public chains were excluded, along with four to six repertoires with anomalous nucleotide sharing. The source is immuneACCESS, and TCRdb retained only in-frame sequences with V and J called. Part of the clones is not carried over; for the studies checked, unresolved V genes explain less than half of this, and the remainder is unexplained. V, J and clone size reflect that table, while D and trimming were determined from the DNA. This sample comprises about 130,000 clones, approximately 84% of them detected only once. Clones ranked in the top ten supply around 1.5% of the sample.

CDR1 is given as SGHAT and CDR2 as FQNNGV, both from the germline V gene. Taken from cysteine to phenylalanine, the CDR3 has 15 residues. The DNA shown is the 45-base CDR3, in frame from base 1. The germline V and J ends show losses of 4 bases and 0 bases respectively, and no gene match explains 5 bases of the junction. General findings and caveats noted by the study authors: Over 15 rarely observed V segments, including chromosome 9 orphons, were excluded from the earlier analysis of a few hundred of the donors because counts were too low. A further reported finding was that TCR beta sequences accurately predicted the HLA-A and HLA-B alleles for most subjects in the first cohort. Roughly uniform sequencing depth across donors was assumed in presence/absence analyses, although this assumption may not hold. Cytomegalovirus status was reported to be diagnosed by the classifier with high specificity and sensitivity in both the original and validation cohorts. Immune exposure information for the cohort was limited to CMV serostatus. Most TCR sequences were seen in very few donors, while some public TCRs were found in many individuals. Broadly in line with IMGT annotations, most TCR beta V segments showed up in productive rearrangements about 87% or about 30% of the time in an earlier analysis of around 600 of the donors. V-gene and J-gene trimming of TCR beta chains was associated with a missense DCLRE1C variant in a later genetic analysis, and the association was replicated in an independent cohort. A few of the identified cytomegalovirus-associated TCR beta chains were confirmed in vitro to be specific for cytomegalovirus antigens. In a later analysis, most CMV-associated TCR beta chains were found to appear HLA-restricted, with HLA associations seemingly driven largely by CMV exposure. The study listed over 150 TCR beta chains as associated with cytomegalovirus. A later analysis associated 15,000 to 20,000 TCR beta sequences with specific HLA alleles at a false discovery rate of 0.05. A cluster of highly shared sequence variants was judged likely to be a technical artifact of the sequencing pipeline. Correlated functional status among segregating V segments might be attributable to linkage disequilibrium, but an unknown experimental factor could not be ruled out. This cohort had only TCR beta chains sequenced, and the lack of alpha or paired-chain data limited which features could be detected. According to a later analysis, TCR association rates differed among HLA loci, with DRB1 alleles showing the most associated TCRs and HLA-C alleles showing the fewest. Some IMGT-functional V segments, including TRBV6-2 and TRBV6-3, could not be told apart with the 87-base-pair reads, so those segments were excluded. Several of the top co-occurrence clusters appeared to be linked to parvovirus B19, influenza, CMV and Epstein-Barr virus, according to a later analysis. A later genetic analysis reported fewer N-insertions in productive TCRs among donors in an Asian-associated ancestry cluster than the roughly 620-donor mean. Strong co-occurrence of HLA alleles, especially DR and DQ, made assigning TCR associations to individual alleles difficult. A later analysis found that HLA-associated TCR beta chains were more clonally expanded and had lower generation probabilities than equally common non-associated chains. HLA typing was unavailable for some donors at each locus, so association tests used only the typed subset. According to the authors, the approach could potentially be generalized to other disease states and immunological phenotypes.

The cohort consisted of hundreds of healthy bone marrow donors. All cohort members were sampled while nominally healthy, although unrecorded immune exposures were likely present. The donor was CMV seronegative and belonged to the group of more than 300 seronegative cohort members. Every donor gave a peripheral blood sample, and the peripheral blood mononuclear cells from that sample were used for TCR beta sequencing. The Qiagen DNeasy Blood Extraction Kit was used to extract genomic DNA from the blood cell samples. A note on this clone: The clone's antigen remains unknown. There are no base qualities to consult, and no much larger clone falls within one base.

This chain joins TRBV11-2 to TRBJ2-7, with 8 middle bases fitting TRBD2. The specimen was PBMCs. The receptor was isolated from a woman younger than 35 in good health and CMV-seronegative. The CDR3 reads as follows: CASSSISGSSYEQYF. The DNA reads TGTGCCAGCAGCTCGATAAGCGGGAGCTCCTACGAGCAGTACTTC.